This record concerns one T cell receptor (beta chain) sequence. Trimming removed 0 bases at V and 4 bases at J, with 14 bases between. Per germline, CDR1 LGHNA and CDR2 YNFKEQ. The CDR3 has 16 residues. Methods used by the authors: It was from reference gene primer amplification that nucleated cell counts were estimated. Clones were read by immunoSEQ multiplex PCR, and TCRdb kept only the in-frame ones, dropping some. The V and J calls and clone size are taken from that table; D and trimming were inferred from the DNA. The sample lists roughly 300,000 clones, around 89% occurring once. The record originates from a study of blood T cell repertoires in COVID-19. About the research overall: COVID-19 samples, acute and convalescent, were from the United States, Italy and Spain. The analysed material was cDNA or gDNA that came from T cells, B-cell-depleted T cells, or PBMCs.

The chain employs TRBV4-2 and TRBJ2-3; a weak D match, TRBD2 (6 bases). The sample consisted of peripheral blood. The clonotype was recovered from a young man who had recovered from COVID-19. The CDR3 is CASSQEGASAPDTQYF. CDR3 bases: TGTGCCAGCAGCCAAGAGGGCGCTAGCGCCCCAGATACGCAGTATTTT.